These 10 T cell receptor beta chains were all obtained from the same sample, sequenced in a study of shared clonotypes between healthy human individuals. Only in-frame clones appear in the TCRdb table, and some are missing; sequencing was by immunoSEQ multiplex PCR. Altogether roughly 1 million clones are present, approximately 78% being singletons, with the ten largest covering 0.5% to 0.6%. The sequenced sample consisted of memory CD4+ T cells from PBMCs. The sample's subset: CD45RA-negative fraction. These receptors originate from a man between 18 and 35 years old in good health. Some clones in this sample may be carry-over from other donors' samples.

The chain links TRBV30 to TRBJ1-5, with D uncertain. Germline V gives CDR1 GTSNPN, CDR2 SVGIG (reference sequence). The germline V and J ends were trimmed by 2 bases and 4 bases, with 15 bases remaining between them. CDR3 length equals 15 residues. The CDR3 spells CAWSLFGPKNQPQHF. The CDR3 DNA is TGTGCCTGGAGTCTGTTTGGTCCCAAAAATCAGCCCCAGCATTTT.

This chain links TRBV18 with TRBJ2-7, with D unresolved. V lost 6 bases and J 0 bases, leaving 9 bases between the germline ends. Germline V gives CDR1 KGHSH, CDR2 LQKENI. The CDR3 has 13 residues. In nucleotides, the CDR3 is TGTGCCAGCTCCCCGACTCTCTCCTACGAGCAGTACTTC. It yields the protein CASSPTLSYEQYF.

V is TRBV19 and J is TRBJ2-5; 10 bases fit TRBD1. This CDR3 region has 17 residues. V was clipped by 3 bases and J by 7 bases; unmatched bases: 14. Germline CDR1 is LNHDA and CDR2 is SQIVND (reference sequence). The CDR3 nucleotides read TGTGCCAGTAGTATCCGCCCCCCAGGACAGGGGGTCGGGACCCAGTACTTC. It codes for CASSIRPPGQGVGTQYF.

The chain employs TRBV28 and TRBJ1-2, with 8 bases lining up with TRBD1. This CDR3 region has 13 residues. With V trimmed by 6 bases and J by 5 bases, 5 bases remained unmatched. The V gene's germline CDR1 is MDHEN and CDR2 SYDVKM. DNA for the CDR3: TGTGCCAGCAGCCTGGACAGGGAGTATGGCTACACCTTC. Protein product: CASSLDREYGYTF.

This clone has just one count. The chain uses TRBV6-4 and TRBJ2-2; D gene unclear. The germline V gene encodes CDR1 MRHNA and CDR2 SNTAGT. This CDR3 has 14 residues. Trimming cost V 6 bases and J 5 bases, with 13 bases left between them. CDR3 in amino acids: CASRPDRTTGELFF. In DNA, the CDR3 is TGTGCCAGCAGACCCGACCGGACGACCGGGGAGCTGTTTTTT.

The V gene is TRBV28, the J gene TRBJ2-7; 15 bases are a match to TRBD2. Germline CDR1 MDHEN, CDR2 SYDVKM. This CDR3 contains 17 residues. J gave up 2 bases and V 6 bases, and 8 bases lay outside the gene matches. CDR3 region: CASSLRTSGRGAYEQYF. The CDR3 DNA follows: TGTGCCAGCAGCCTTCGGACTAGCGGGAGGGGGGCCTACGAGCAGTACTTC.

The CDR3 sequence is CASSLGGDGYTF. CDR3 bases: TGTGCCAGCAGCTTAGGTGGGGATGGCTACACCTTC. The gene calls are TRBV11-3 and TRBJ1-2; unclear D gene. V was trimmed by 1 base and J by 6 bases, leaving 6 bases between them. Germline V CDR1 and CDR2: SGHNT, YENEEA. The CDR3 is 12 residues long.

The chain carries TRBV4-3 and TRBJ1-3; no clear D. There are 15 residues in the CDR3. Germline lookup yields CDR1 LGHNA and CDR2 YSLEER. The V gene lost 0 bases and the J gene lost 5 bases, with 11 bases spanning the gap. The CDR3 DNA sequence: TGCGCCAGCAGCCAAGATGTACCGGTGAGAAACACCATATATTTT. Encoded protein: CASSQDVPVRNTIYF.

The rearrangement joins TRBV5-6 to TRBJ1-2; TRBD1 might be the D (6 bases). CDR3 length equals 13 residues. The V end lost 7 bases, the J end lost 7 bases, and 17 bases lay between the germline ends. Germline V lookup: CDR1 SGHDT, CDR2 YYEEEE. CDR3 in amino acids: CASGDMSAPGYTF. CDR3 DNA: TGTGCCAGCGGGGACATGTCTGCTCCTGGCTACACCTTC.

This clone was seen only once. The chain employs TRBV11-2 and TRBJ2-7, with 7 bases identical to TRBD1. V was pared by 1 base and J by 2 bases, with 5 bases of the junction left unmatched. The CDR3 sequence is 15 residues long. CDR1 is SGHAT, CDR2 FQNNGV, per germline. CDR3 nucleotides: TGTGCCAGCAGCTTAGCGCCCGGGACAGCCTACGAGCAGTACTTC. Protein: CASSLAPGTAYEQYF.